The rows below give T cell receptor beta chains drawn from one sample of a study of CXCR3-negative and CXCR3-positive naive CD8 T cells. TCRdb re-analyzed the 5' RACE reads; it lists each CDR3 protein once, without DNA. This table lists tens of thousands of distinct CDR3 sequences. What was sequenced was naive CXCR3+ CD8+ T cells from blood. These receptors came from a human donor in good health. Some clones in this sample may be carry-over from other donors' samples. CDR3s include the opening cysteine and the closing phenylalanine or tryptophan.

TRBV27,TRBJ1-1,CASRGWDGAFF
TRBV28,TRBJ2-7,CASSLSLRGTYEQYF
TRBV29-1,TRBJ2-7,CSVEVWSESESSYEQYF
TRBV6-2/TRBV6-3,TRBJ2-3,CASSPDKNTQYF
TRBV14,TRBJ2-7,CASSQDSGNEQYF
TRBV7-9,TRBJ2-7,CASSFPSGAEYSYEQYF
TRBV4-1,TRBJ2-7,CASSQDPARRSDEQYF
TRBV7-9,TRBJ2-2,CASSSLLNRAAGELFF
TRBV7-6,TRBJ2-1,CASSYSPGQGNNEQFF
TRBV20-1,TRBJ1-5,CSARAPKGISNQPQHF
TRBV20-1,TRBJ1-1,CSAKDARGADTEAFF
TRBV5-1,TRBJ1-2,CASSLSSGQGYYGYTF
TRBV4-1,TRBJ1-2,CASSQEGQGGYGYTF
TRBV20-1,TRBJ2-6,CSAREPPSSGANVLTF
TRBV27,TRBJ2-1,CASSLLLAGGPNEQLF
TRBV7-2,TRBJ2-2,CASSRDGYTGELFF
TRBV20-1,TRBJ2-1,CSARDRSRSSYNEQFF
TRBV7-9,TRBJ2-1,CASSLSNEQFF
TRBV3-1,TRBJ2-2,CASSQDRQGTTGELFF
TRBV7-2,TRBJ2-7,CASSLIFGQLSEQYF
TRBV29-1,TRBJ2-3,CSVDVGTGFTQYF
TRBV6-2/TRBV6-3,TRBJ1-6,CASSYSGDSYNSPLHF
TRBV28,TRBJ2-7,CASSLPHGMVASYEQYF
TRBV29-1,TRBJ2-2,CSVEGESGELFF
TRBV7-2,TRBJ2-3,CASSATWDTQYF
TRBV4-3,TRBJ2-5,CASSQYGGQGFQETQYF
TRBV10-3,TRBJ2-3,CAISDPLTADTQYF
TRBV7-9,TRBJ1-1,CASSHPDRVYTEAFF
TRBV20-1,TRBJ1-2,CSASSGDYGYTF
TRBV5-1,TRBJ2-1,CASSLATVSNEQFF
TRBV7-9,TRBJ1-6,CASSPPDSPLHF
TRBV4-2,TRBJ2-3,CASSQDWRMDTDTQYF
TRBV7-2,TRBJ2-2,CASSLLAGPYTGELFF
TRBV13,TRBJ2-7,CASSLLLKGLVYEQYF
TRBV14,TRBJ2-7,CASSPASYKTYEQYF
TRBV29-1,TRBJ2-5,CSVEVPGQGETQYF
TRBV7-9,TRBJ2-7,CASSGTHYEQYF
TRBV5-6,TRBJ2-5,CASSDRRTPQETQYF
TRBV28,TRBJ2-1,CASSLGRDYFNEQFF
TRBV7-9,TRBJ2-5,CASSPVARGHRQETQYF
TRBV25-1,TRBJ2-7,CASSEDSYYEQYF
TRBV2,TRBJ2-2,CASNRGRGELFF
TRBV5-1,TRBJ2-7,CASSRRDLPYEQYF
TRBV12-3/TRBV12-4,TRBJ2-1,CASSLTRPNEQFF
TRBV25-1,TRBJ1-3,CASSETRTASSGNTIYF
TRBV29-1,TRBJ1-2,CSVVTLRVNDYGYTF
TRBV11-3,TRBJ2-2,CASTFGLAVNTGELFF
TRBV7-9,TRBJ2-2,CASSHKTGAELFF
TRBV28,TRBJ1-3,CASTPARGTTRNTIYF
TRBV7-2,TRBJ2-7,CASSLPAGGTSDSYEQYF
TRBV4-3,TRBJ1-4,CASSQSQGGNEKLFF
TRBV7-8,TRBJ2-3,CASSLLAGGSTDTQYF
TRBV27,TRBJ2-7,CASSPSRHPVEQYF
TRBV6-2/TRBV6-3,TRBJ2-7,CASRGRGKDAVVSSYEQYF
TRBV29-1,TRBJ2-7,CSVRPAAPYEQYF